These T cell receptor beta chains were read from a single sample in a study of T cell responses to AZD1222 COVID-19 vaccine. Some clones are missing from TCRdb's copy, which holds only in-frame ones; the method was immunoSEQ multiplex PCR. Here the sample spans over 100,000 clones, approximately 93% being singletons. This specimen was peripheral blood, taken on day 0 of AZD1222 vaccination. The receptors were gathered from an adult in good health. The CDR3 runs from the conserved cysteine through the conserved F or W. A D gene is named only where the DNA matches it firmly. Size is stated for part of the rows, as once, few or many counts, or as a class when the clone is expanded.

j_call | clone_size | v_call | d_call | cdr3_aa | cdr3_nt
TRBJ2-2 | NA | TRBV5-1 | TRBD2 | CASSLEAGANTGELFF | TGCGCCAGCAGCTTGGAAGCGGGGGCCAACACCGGGGAGCTGTTTTTT
TRBJ2-7 | NA | TRBV5-1 | NA | CASSLVAALAYEQYF | TGCGCCAGCAGCTTGGTTGCTGCCCTAGCGTACGAGCAGTACTTC
TRBJ2-3 | NA | TRBV24-1 | NA | CATSRRGASTDTQYF | TGTGCCACCAGTCGCAGGGGTGCTAGCACAGATACGCAGTATTTT
TRBJ1-2 | NA | TRBV6-6 | TRBD1 | CASSPSLGTGANYGYTF | TGTGCCAGCAGTCCCAGCCTTGGGACAGGGGCTAACTATGGCTACACCTTC
TRBJ2-3 | once | TRBV6-5 | TRBD1 | CASTLRTGGPTQYF | TGTGCCAGCACCCTCCGGACAGGGGGTCCTACGCAGTATTTT
TRBJ2-6 | NA | TRBV6-1 | NA | CASSDDRPLVANVLTF | TGTGCCAGCAGTGACGACAGACCTCTGGTTGCCAACGTCCTGACTTTC
TRBJ1-1 | NA | TRBV25-1 | TRBD1 | CASSAADRGQGLTEAFF | TGTGCCAGCAGTGCCGCGGATAGGGGACAGGGCCTGACTGAAGCTTTCTTT
TRBJ1-2 | NA | TRBV3-1/TRBV3-2 | NA | CASSQDYYGYTF | TGTGCCAGCAGCCAAGACTACTATGGCTACACCTTC
TRBJ1-1 | NA | TRBV6-7 | NA | CASSYSVLRKNTEAFF | TGTGCCAGCAGTTATTCGGTGTTAAGAAAGAACACTGAAGCTTTCTTT
TRBJ1-3 | NA | TRBV4-3 | NA | CASSQERTAGNTIYF | TGCGCCAGCAGCCAAGAGCGGACGGCTGGAAACACCATATATTTT
TRBJ1-1 | NA | TRBV12-3/TRBV12-4 | NA | CASSPISRFEAFF | TGTGCCAGCAGCCCCATAAGTAGGTTTGAAGCTTTCTTT
TRBJ1-1 | NA | TRBV27 | TRBD1 | CASSLKTGTEAFF | TGTGCCAGCAGTTTAAAGACAGGGACTGAAGCTTTCTTT
TRBJ1-1 | NA | TRBV14 | NA | CASSQVRMYTEAFF | TGTGCCAGCAGCCAAGTGCGGATGTACACTGAAGCTTTCTTT
TRBJ2-7 | NA | TRBV6-5 | TRBD2 | CASSYRASGPYEQYF | TGTGCCAGCAGTTATCGGGCTAGCGGTCCCTACGAGCAGTACTTC
TRBJ1-1 | once | TRBV7-9 | NA | CASTGGHTEAFF | TGTGCCAGCACCGGGGGGCACACTGAAGCTTTCTTT
TRBJ2-3 | NA | TRBV4-3 | TRBD2 | CASSRLAGGAQGDTQYF | TGCGCCAGCAGCCGCCTAGCGGGGGGCGCCCAGGGGGATACGCAGTATTTT
TRBJ2-3 | NA | TRBV5-1 | NA | CASSGGTEGSDTQYF | TGCGCCAGCTCTGGGGGGACGGAGGGCTCAGATACGCAGTATTTT
TRBJ1-6 | NA | TRBV5-4 | NA | CASSPAGTPSYNSPLHF | TGTGCCAGCAGCCCCGCAGGGACCCCCTCCTATAATTCACCCCTCCACTTT
TRBJ2-3 | NA | TRBV20-1 | NA | CSAPAGDTQYF | TGCAGTGCGCCGGCCGGAGATACGCAGTATTTT
TRBJ2-2 | NA | TRBV21-1 | NA | CASSKPMAPNTGELFF | TGTGCCAGCAGCAAGCCCATGGCGCCCAACACCGGGGAGCTGTTTTTT
TRBJ1-3 | NA | TRBV28 | NA | CASSLLGSGNTIYF | TGTGCCAGCAGTTTATTAGGCTCTGGAAACACCATATATTTT
TRBJ2-2 | NA | TRBV7-9 | NA | CASSYYVRGARGELFF | TGTGCCAGCAGTTATTACGTGCGGGGAGCTAGGGGGGAGCTGTTTTTT
TRBJ2-1 | NA | TRBV11-1 | TRBD2 | CASSPRGDYYNEQFF | TGTGCCAGCAGCCCCCGGGGGGACTACTACAATGAGCAGTTCTTC
TRBJ2-5 | NA | TRBV6-5 | TRBD2 | CASRLGGGWETQYF | TGTGCCAGCAGATTGGGGGGGGGTTGGGAGACCCAGTACTTC
TRBJ2-5 | NA | TRBV7-2 | NA | CASSRRGETQYF | TGTGCCAGCAGCCGGCGGGGAGAGACCCAGTACTTC
TRBJ2-5 | NA | TRBV9 | NA | CASSPRHTQETQYF | TGTGCCAGCAGCCCCCGCCACACTCAAGAGACCCAGTACTTC
TRBJ2-5 | NA | TRBV23-1 | NA | CASTWGLQETQYF | TGCGCCAGCACCTGGGGTCTTCAAGAGACCCAGTACTTC
TRBJ1-6 | once | TRBV7-9 | TRBD1 | CASSPLTGAGNSPLHF | TGTGCCAGCAGCCCCCTGACAGGGGCCGGTAATTCACCCCTCCACTTT
TRBJ2-7 | NA | TRBV18 | TRBD2 | CASSPPGGGLHYEQYF | TGTGCCAGCTCACCACCGGGGGGAGGGCTTCACTACGAGCAGTACTTC
TRBJ1-6 | NA | TRBV19 | TRBD1 | CASSPTGVNSPLHF | TGTGCCAGTAGTCCGACAGGGGTCAATTCACCCCTCCACTTT
TRBJ2-5 | NA | TRBV18 | NA | CASSPPYREETQYF | TGTGCCAGCTCACCACCGTACAGGGAAGAGACCCAGTACTTC
TRBJ2-3 | NA | TRBV15 | NA | CATAHRAYPTDTQYF | TGTGCCACCGCGCACCGGGCCTACCCCACAGATACGCAGTATTTT
TRBJ2-5 | NA | TRBV11-2 | NA | CASSSSELLPINF | TGTGCCAGCAGCTCCTCTGAGCTCCTCCCGATAAACTTC
TRBJ1-3 | NA | TRBV28 | NA | CASSRSGPATGNTIYF | TGTGCCAGCAGTCGCTCGGGACCGGCGACTGGAAACACCATATATTTT
TRBJ2-7 | NA | TRBV6-5 | NA | CASTLREGGYEQYF | TGTGCCAGCACTCTGCGAGAGGGTGGATACGAGCAGTACTTC
TRBJ2-5 | NA | TRBV6-2/TRBV6-3 | NA | CASSYSQETQYF | TGTGCCAGCAGTTACTCCCAAGAGACCCAGTACTTC
TRBJ2-2 | few | TRBV30 | NA | CACPGTYNTGELFF | TGTGCCTGCCCCGGGACTTATAACACCGGGGAGCTGTTTTTT
TRBJ2-3 | NA | TRBV3-1/TRBV3-2 | NA | CASSHGRGASTDTQYF | TGTGCCAGCAGCCATGGCAGAGGGGCTAGCACAGATACGCAGTATTTT
TRBJ1-5 | NA | TRBV11-2 | NA | CASSLAQGWRQPQHF | TGTGCCAGCAGCTTAGCCCAGGGTTGGAGGCAGCCCCAGCATTTT
TRBJ2-1 | NA | TRBV19 | NA | CASSIGQSPNEQFF | TGTGCCAGTAGTATCGGCCAGAGCCCCAATGAGCAGTTCTTC
TRBJ2-6 | NA | TRBV5-1 | NA | CASSLLSGTLSGANVLTF | TGCGCCAGCAGCTTGCTTTCTGGGACACTCTCTGGGGCCAACGTCCTGACTTTC
TRBJ1-6 | once | TRBV6-5 | NA | CASSYGQGIPNSPLHF | TGTGCCAGCAGTTACGGCCAGGGGATCCCTAATTCACCCCTCCACTTT
TRBJ2-7 | NA | TRBV4-1 | TRBD1 | CASSPGTGRYEQYF | TGCGCCAGCAGCCCCGGGACAGGGCGCTACGAGCAGTACTTC
TRBJ1-2 | NA | TRBV5-8 | TRBD1 | CASSRMEGQASYGYTF | TGTGCCAGCAGCAGAATGGAGGGACAGGCTTCATACGGCTACACCTTC
TRBJ1-1 | NA | TRBV6-5 | NA | CASSYITGTEAFF | TGTGCCAGCAGTTACATCACGGGGACTGAAGCTTTCTTT
TRBJ1-1 | NA | TRBV28 | NA | CASSLSRRSTEAFF | TGTGCCAGCAGTTTATCTAGGAGATCCACTGAAGCTTTCTTT
TRBJ1-1 | few | TRBV7-2 | NA | CASSLGGTASRAFF | TGTGCCAGCAGCTTAGGGGGGACGGCCTCCCGCGCTTTCTTT
TRBJ2-1 | NA | TRBV27 | TRBD2 | CASSLLPSGGAREQFF | TGTGCCAGCAGTTTACTCCCCAGCGGGGGGGCTCGGGAGCAGTTCTTC
TRBJ2-7 | once | TRBV4-1 | TRBD1 | CASSQGWDRGYEQYF | TGCGCCAGCAGCCAAGGCTGGGACAGGGGTTACGAGCAGTACTTC
TRBJ1-2 | NA | TRBV9 | NA | CASSTRDNHGYTF | TGTGCCAGCAGCACCCGGGACAACCATGGCTACACCTTC
TRBJ1-3 | NA | TRBV7-9 | TRBD1 | CASSWRQGVGQLGNTIYF | TGTGCCAGCAGCTGGCGACAGGGTGTGGGGCAACTCGGAAACACCATATATTTT
TRBJ2-3 | NA | TRBV6-4 | TRBD2 | CASSDYPGGVTDTQYF | TGTGCCAGCAGTGACTATCCGGGGGGGGTCACAGATACGCAGTATTTT
TRBJ1-5 | NA | TRBV2 | NA | CASGRGANQPQHF | TGTGCCAGCGGGCGGGGAGCTAATCAGCCCCAGCATTTT
TRBJ1-2 | NA | TRBV24-1 | TRBD1 | CATSDPGQGVYGYTF | TGTGCCACCAGTGACCCGGGACAGGGGGTCTATGGCTACACCTTC
TRBJ1-2 | NA | TRBV18 | TRBD1 | CASSPPGQGYYGYTF | TGTGCCAGCTCACCACCGGGACAGGGCTACTATGGCTACACCTTC
TRBJ1-5 | few | TRBV4-3 | NA | CASSQDSGIGQPQHF | TGCGCCAGCAGCCAAGACTCAGGGATCGGACAGCCCCAGCATTTT
TRBJ2-1 | NA | TRBV19 | NA | CASSEKGLGGNEQFF | TGTGCCAGTAGTGAAAAAGGGCTGGGCGGGAATGAGCAGTTCTTC